This record covers a single T cell receptor (beta chain). The assay was immunoSEQ multiplex PCR, and TCRdb's table has in-frame clones only and misses some. The sample shows around 98,000 clones, nearly 97% of them seen only once. This sample was taken from a study of technical replicates of blood from a few donors. The CDR3 is made up of 19 amino acids. Germline lookup yields CDR1 PRHDT and CDR2 FYEKMQ (reference sequence). The V and J ends lost 5 bases and 3 bases, in that order; junction bases with no gene match: 18. The sequence came from a human donor in good health. This chain links TRBV13 with TRBJ2-2; 7 bases are shared with TRBD2. Sequenced: T cells isolated from PBMCs. The CDR3 nucleotides read TGTGCCAGCAGCCCTTGGGGGGGAACAACGTTAGGGGACACCGGGGAGCTGTTTTTT. Translating gives CASSPWGGTTLGDTGELFF. Looking up the rest from reference TRBV13 and TRBJ2-2 gives the full variable domain: AAGVIQSPRHLIKEKRETATLKCYPIPRHDTVYWYQQGPGQDPQFLISFYEKMQSDKGSIPDRFSAQQFSDYHSELNMSSLELGDSALYFCASSPWGGTTLGDTGELFFGEGSRLTVL.